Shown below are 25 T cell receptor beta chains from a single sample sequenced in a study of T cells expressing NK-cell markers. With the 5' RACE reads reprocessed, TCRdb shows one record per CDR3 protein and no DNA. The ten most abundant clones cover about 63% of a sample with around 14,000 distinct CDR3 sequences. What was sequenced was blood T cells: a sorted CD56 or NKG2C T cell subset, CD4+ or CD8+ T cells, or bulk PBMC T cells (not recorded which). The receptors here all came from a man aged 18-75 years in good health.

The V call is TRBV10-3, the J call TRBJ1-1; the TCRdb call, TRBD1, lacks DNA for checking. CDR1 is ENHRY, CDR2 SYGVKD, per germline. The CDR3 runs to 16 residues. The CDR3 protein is CAISESTGRQDTEAFF.

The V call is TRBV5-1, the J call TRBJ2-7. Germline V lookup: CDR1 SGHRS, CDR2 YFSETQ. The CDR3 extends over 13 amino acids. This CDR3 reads CASSFGVSYEQYF.

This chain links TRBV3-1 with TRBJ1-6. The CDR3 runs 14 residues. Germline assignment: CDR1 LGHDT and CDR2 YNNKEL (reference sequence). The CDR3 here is CASSKLQYNSPLHF.

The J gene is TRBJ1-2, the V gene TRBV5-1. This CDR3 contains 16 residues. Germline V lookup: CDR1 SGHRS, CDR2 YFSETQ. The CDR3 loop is CASSPKDDGINYGYTF.

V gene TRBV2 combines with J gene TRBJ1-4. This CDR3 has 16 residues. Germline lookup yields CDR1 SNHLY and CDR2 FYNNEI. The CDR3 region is CASSKRAQANNEKLFF.

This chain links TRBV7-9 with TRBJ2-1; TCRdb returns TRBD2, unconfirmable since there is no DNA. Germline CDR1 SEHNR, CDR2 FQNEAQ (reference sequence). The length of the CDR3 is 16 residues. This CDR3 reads CASSFRLAGSYNEQFF.

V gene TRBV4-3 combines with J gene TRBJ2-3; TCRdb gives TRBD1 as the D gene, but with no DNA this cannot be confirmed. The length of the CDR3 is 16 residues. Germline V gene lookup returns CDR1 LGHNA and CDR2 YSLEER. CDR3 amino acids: CASSQWGQGAADTQYF.

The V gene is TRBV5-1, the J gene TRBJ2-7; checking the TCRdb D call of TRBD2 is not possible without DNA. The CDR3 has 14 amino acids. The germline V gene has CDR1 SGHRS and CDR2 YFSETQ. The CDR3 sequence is CASSLGGGAREQYF. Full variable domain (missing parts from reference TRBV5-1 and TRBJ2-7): KAGVTQTPRYLIKTRGQQVTLSCSPISGHRSVSWYQQTPGQGLQFLFEYFSETQRNKGNFPGRFSGRQFSNSRSEMNVSTLELGDSALYLCASSLGGGAREQYFGPGTRLTVT.

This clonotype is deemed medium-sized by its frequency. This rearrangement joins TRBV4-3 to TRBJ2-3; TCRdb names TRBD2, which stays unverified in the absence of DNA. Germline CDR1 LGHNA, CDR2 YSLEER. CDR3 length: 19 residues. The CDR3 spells CASSQPNAHERGPGDTQYF.

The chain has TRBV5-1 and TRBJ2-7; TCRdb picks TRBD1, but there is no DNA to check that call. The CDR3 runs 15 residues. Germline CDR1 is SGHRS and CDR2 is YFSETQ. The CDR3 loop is CASSPRQGTSYEQYF.

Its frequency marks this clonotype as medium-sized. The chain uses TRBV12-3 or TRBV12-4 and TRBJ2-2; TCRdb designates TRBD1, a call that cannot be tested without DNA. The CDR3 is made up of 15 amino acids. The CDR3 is CASSYLVSGPGELFF.

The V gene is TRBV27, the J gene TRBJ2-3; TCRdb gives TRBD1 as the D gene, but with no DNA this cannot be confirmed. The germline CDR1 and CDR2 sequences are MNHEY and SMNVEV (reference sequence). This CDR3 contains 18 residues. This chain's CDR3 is CASRPFWGGKSSTDTQYF.

CDR3 loop: CASSAGQGPYEQYF. This rearrangement joins TRBV7-2 to TRBJ2-7; TCRdb outputs TRBD1, but without DNA this stays unchecked. The CDR3 contains 14 residues. The germline CDR1 and CDR2 sequences are SGHTA and FQGNSA.

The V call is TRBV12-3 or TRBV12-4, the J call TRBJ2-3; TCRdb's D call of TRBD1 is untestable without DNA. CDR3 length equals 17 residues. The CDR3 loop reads CASRSRGGVSSTDTQYF.

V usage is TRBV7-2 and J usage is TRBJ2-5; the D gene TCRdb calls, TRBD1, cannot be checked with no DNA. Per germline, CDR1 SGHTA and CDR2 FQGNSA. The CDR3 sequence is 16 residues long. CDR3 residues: CASSLSGSRGWETQYF.

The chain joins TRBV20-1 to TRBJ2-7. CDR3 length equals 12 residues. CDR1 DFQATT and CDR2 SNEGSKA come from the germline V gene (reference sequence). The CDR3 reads CSASSASYEQYF.

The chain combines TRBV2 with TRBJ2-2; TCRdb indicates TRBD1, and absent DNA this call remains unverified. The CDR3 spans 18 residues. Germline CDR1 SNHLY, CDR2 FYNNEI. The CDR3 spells CASYLRGQSPTNTGELFF. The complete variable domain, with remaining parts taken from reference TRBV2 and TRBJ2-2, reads EPEVTQTPSHQVTQMGQEVILRCVPISNHLYFYWYRQILGQKVEFLVSFYNNEISEKSEIFDDQFSVERPDGSNFTLKIRSTKLEDSAMYFCASYLRGQSPTNTGELFFGEGSRLTVL.

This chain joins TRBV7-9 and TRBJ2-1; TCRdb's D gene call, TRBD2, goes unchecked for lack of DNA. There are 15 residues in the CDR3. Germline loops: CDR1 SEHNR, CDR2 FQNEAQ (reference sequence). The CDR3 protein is CASSLATGTSGVQFF.

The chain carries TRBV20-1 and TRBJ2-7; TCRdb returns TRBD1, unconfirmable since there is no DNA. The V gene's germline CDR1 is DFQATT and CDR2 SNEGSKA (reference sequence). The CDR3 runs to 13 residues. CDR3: CSAPGTGSYEQYF.

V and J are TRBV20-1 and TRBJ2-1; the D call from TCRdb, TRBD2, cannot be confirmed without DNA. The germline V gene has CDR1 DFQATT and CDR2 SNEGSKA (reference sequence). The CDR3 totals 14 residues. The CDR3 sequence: CSARPAGFYNEQFF.

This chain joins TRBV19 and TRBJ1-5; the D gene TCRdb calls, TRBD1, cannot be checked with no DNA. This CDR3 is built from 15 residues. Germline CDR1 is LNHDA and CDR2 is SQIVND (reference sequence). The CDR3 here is CASSNDRDGHQPQHF.

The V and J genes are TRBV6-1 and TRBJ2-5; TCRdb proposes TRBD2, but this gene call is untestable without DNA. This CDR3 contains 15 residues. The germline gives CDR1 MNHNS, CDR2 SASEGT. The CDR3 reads CASKPLAGTEETQYF.

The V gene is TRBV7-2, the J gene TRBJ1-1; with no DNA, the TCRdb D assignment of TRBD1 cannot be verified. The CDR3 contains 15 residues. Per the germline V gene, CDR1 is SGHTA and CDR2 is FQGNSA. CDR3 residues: CASSVRTGGGTEAFF.

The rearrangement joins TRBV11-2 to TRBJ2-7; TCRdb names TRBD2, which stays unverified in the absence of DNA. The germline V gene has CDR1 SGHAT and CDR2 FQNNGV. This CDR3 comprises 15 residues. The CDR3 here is CASSLEAGGGGEQYF.

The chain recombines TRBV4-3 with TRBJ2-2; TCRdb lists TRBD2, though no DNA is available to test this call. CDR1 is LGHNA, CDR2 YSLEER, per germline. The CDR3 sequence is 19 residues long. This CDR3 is CASSQDGLAGVWHTGELFF.